The present T cell receptor (beta chain) was sequenced within a study of blood T cell repertoires in COVID-19. Overall study: Sites in the United States, Italy and Spain provided acute and convalescent COVID-19 samples. PBMCs, B-cell-depleted T cells, or T cells were the source of the cDNA or gDNA that made up the material.

Germline V gene sequence: CDR1 MNHEY, CDR2 SVGAGI. The CDR3 spans 15 residues. V shed 5 bases and J 8 bases; nucleotides not matched to a gene: 3. In the study's own analysis: For nucleated cells, counts were estimated from reference gene primer amplification. Repertoires were generated with immunoSEQ multiplex PCR, while TCRdb's copy carries only in-frame clones and drops some. V and J calls and clone size are given by that table; D and trimming were obtained from the DNA. The sample yields some 89,000 clones, around nine tenths seen once. The sequenced material came from peripheral blood. The sequence was obtained from a human donor in a cohort sampled during active COVID-19. The V call is TRBV6-5, the J call TRBJ2-1; 16 bases agree with TRBD2. The CDR3 coding sequence is TGTGCCAGCAGTCCGGGACTAGCGGGAGGGTATGAGCAGTTCTTC. It specifies CASSPGLAGGYEQFF.